The rows below give T cell receptor beta chains drawn from one sample of a study of regulatory T cells in long-lasting Graves disease. From the multiplex PCR reads, TCRdb called clonotypes with MiXCR, one entry per CDR3 protein. The sample yields about 530,000 distinct CDR3 sequences, roughly 16% seen once. This same sample was also taken into another study, of T cells in Graves' hyperthyroidism and ophthalmopathy.

The sequenced sample was peripheral blood mononuclear cells (PBMCs), obtained at new diagnosis, from a patient treated with antithyroid drugs. The source of these receptors is a woman aged 40 to 65 with Graves disease. Both conserved end residues are part of each CDR3. The order of the fields is V gene, J gene, clone size, CDR3 length, D gene, CDR3 protein, CDR3 DNA. D genes are given only for firm matches. Clone size is given for some rows only: seen once, a few or many times, or a class if the clone is expanded.

>TRBV19|TRBJ1-4|-|15|TRBD1
CASSRQGSSGEKLFF
TGTGCCAGTAGCCGACAGGGATCGTCTGGTGAAAAACTGTTTTTT
>TRBV28|TRBJ2-7|-|17|TRBD2
CASSQGRGLLSRYEQYF
TGCGCCAGCAGCCAAGGGAGGGGACTCCTCTCCCGCTACGAGCAGTACTTC
>TRBV20-1|TRBJ2-3|few|14|-
CSARDSGGADTQYF
TGCAGTGCTAGAGATAGTGGGGGCGCAGATACGCAGTATTTT
>TRBV3-1|TRBJ1-4|many|14|-
CASSPAATNEKLFF
TGTGCCAGCAGCCCTGCGGCAACTAATGAAAAACTGTTTTTT
>TRBV12-3/TRBV12-4|TRBJ1-1|-|12|-
CASLNRAAEAFF
TGTGCCAGTCTCAACAGGGCGGCTGAAGCTTTCTTT
>TRBV11-2|TRBJ1-1|few|17|-
CASSLAGFRVMNTEAFF
TGTGCCAGCAGCTTAGCGGGTTTCCGGGTTATGAACACTGAAGCTTTCTTT
>TRBV6-2/TRBV6-3|TRBJ2-5|-|14|-
CAISESTSEETQYF
TGTGCCATCAGTGAATCCACCTCTGAAGAGACCCAGTACTTC
>TRBV7-8|TRBJ1-1|many|16|TRBD1
CASSLGGTGWDTEAFF
TGTGCCAGCAGCTTAGGGGGGACAGGGTGGGACACTGAAGCTTTCTTT
>TRBV20-1|TRBJ2-2|few|12|-
CSASDNTGELFF
TGCAGTGCTAGTGACAACACCGGGGAGCTGTTTTTT
>TRBV28|TRBJ1-6|many|15|TRBD1
CASSTLTGGVSPLHF
TGTGCCAGCAGTACTTTGACAGGGGGTGTTTCACCCCTCCACTTT
>TRBV11-2|TRBJ2-5|many|13|TRBD2
CASSFPGGWPQYF
TGTGCCAGCAGCTTCCCGGGGGGTTGGCCCCAGTACTTC
>TRBV7-6|TRBJ2-7|-|17|-
CASSLALAGTISYEQYF
TGTGCCAGCAGCTTAGCGTTAGCAGGGACAATTTCCTACGAGCAGTACTTC
>TRBV12-3/TRBV12-4|TRBJ1-2|many|20|-
CASSLAPWERARKSGDGYTF
TGTGCCAGCAGCTTAGCCCCCTGGGAAAGGGCGCGGAAGAGTGGAGATGGCTACACCTTC
>TRBV15|TRBJ1-1|-|16|-
CATSSTGGTVNTEAFF
TGTGCCACCAGCAGCACCGGGGGGACGGTGAACACTGAAGCTTTCTTT
>TRBV7-9|TRBJ2-5|-|14|-
CASSLSGPWETQYF
TGTGCCAGCAGCTTAAGCGGACCTTGGGAGACCCAGTACTTC